Listed here are 20 T cell receptor beta chains from one sample, sequenced in a study of PD-1 blockade in classical Hodgkin lymphoma. No patient escaped relapse after autologous stem cell transplantation, and brentuximab vedotin exposure varied. Researchers used magnetic negative selection to pull out pure CD4+ T cells from thawed PBMCs. The protocol was immunoSEQ multiplex PCR, while the TCRdb copy is restricted to in-frame clones and leaves out a portion. The table lists about 29,000 clones, 65% to 90% of them singletons. Here the sequenced sample was CD4+ T cells from blood, taken at baseline. Source of these receptors: a human donor with classical Hodgkin lymphoma.

The CDR3 DNA is TGTGCCTGGAGTGGCAGGCCCCCCTCCTACGAGCAGTACTTC. Translation: CAWSGRPPSYEQYF. The V gene is TRBV30, the J gene TRBJ2-7; D gene uncertain. The CDR3 is 14 amino acids. V lost 1 base and J 0 bases, leaving 10 bases between the germline ends. Germline CDR1 is GTSNPN and CDR2 is SVGIG (reference sequence).

V and J are TRBV5-6 and TRBJ1-2, with TRBD1 identical over 7 bases. Trimming cost V 0 bases and J 8 bases; bases outside gene matches: 7. The length of the CDR3 is 14 residues. Germline V gene lookup returns CDR1 SGHDT and CDR2 YYEEEE. CDR3 sequence: CASSLDRGSYGYTF. The CDR3 DNA reads as TGTGCCAGCAGCTTGGACAGGGGAAGTTACGGCTACACCTTC.

The chain employs TRBV5-1 and TRBJ2-3; D perhaps matches TRBD1 (6 bases). CDR1 SGHRS and CDR2 YFSETQ come from the germline V gene. The CDR3 contains 14 residues. V lost 3 bases and J lost 1, with 9 bases in between. The CDR3 region is CASSSKGGTDTQYF. As DNA, the CDR3 is TGCGCCAGCAGCTCTAAGGGGGGCACAGATACGCAGTATTTT.

V gene TRBV6-6 combines with J gene TRBJ1-4, with 9 bases that match TRBD1. CDR1 and CDR2 from the germline V gene are MNHNY and SVGAGI (reference sequence). V was clipped by 0 bases and J by 8 bases; unmatched bases: 4. This CDR3 is 15 amino acids long. CDR3 loop: CASSYSGTGMEKLFF. CDR3 nucleotide sequence: TGTGCCAGCAGTTACTCCGGGACAGGGATGGAAAAACTGTTTTTT.

This clone is a singleton in its sample. The chain uses TRBV4-3 and TRBJ2-3, with 12 nucleotides matching TRBD2. This CDR3 region has 16 residues. CDR1 and CDR2 from the germline V gene are LGHNA and YSLEER. V shed 4 bases, J shed 4 bases, and the junction held 6 bases outside the gene matches. The CDR3 DNA sequence: TGCGCCAGCAGCCTCCTAGCGGGAGGGGACGCAGATACGCAGTATTTT. It encodes CASSLLAGGDADTQYF.

The rearrangement links TRBV19 to TRBJ1-2, with 10 positions matching TRBD1. The CDR3 extends over 15 amino acids. The J segment lost 8 bases and the V segment lost 3 bases, leaving 9 bases of the junction unmatched. Per germline, CDR1 LNHDA and CDR2 SQIVND (reference sequence). Here the CDR3 DNA reads TGTGCCAGTAGTATTCCTCGACAGGGGGCTGAGGGCTACACCTTC. As protein: CASSIPRQGAEGYTF.

This chain joins TRBV5-1 and TRBJ2-1, with 7 bases matching TRBD2. The junction had 7 bases not matched to a gene; V was cut back by 0 bases and J by 4 bases. The CDR3 sequence is 16 residues long. The V gene's germline CDR1 is SGHRS and CDR2 YFSETQ. The CDR3 region is CASSLDTGLPYNEQFF. The CDR3 DNA sequence: TGCGCCAGCAGCTTGGACACGGGACTACCTTACAATGAGCAGTTCTTC. The variable domain in full, with the rest retrieved from reference TRBV5-1 and TRBJ2-1, is KAGVTQTPRYLIKTRGQQVTLSCSPISGHRSVSWYQQTPGQGLQFLFEYFSETQRNKGNFPGRFSGRQFSNSRSEMNVSTLELGDSALYLCASSLDTGLPYNEQFFGPGTRLTVL.

The CDR3 protein is CASSLDSRFTEAFF. The CDR3, as DNA: TGTGCCAGCAGCTTGGACAGCCGTTTTACTGAAGCTTTCTTT. V and J are TRBV11-2 and TRBJ1-1; tentatively, D is TRBD1 (6 bases). The CDR3 contains 14 residues. With 3 bases removed from V and 5 bases from J, the gap between germline ends came to 13 bases. Germline CDR1 and CDR2: SGHAT and FQNNGV.

The chain uses TRBV19 and TRBJ1-4, with TRBD1 as a possible D gene (5 bases). V lost 5 bases, J lost 5 bases, and 15 bases lay in between. The CDR3 loop spans 15 amino acids. CDR1 LNHDA and CDR2 SQIVND come from the germline V gene (reference sequence). CDR3 amino acids: CASSLSDRSNEKLFF. The CDR3 DNA reads TGTGCCAGTAGTCTTTCCGACAGATCAAATGAAAAACTGTTTTTT. Based on the CDR3 plus reference TRBV19 and TRBJ1-4, the full variable domain is DGGITQSPKYLFRKEGQNVTLSCEQNLNHDAMYWYRQDPGQGLRLIYYSQIVNDFQKGDIAEGYSVSREKKESFPLTVTSAQKNPTAFYLCASSLSDRSNEKLFFGSGTQLSVL.

This sequence joins TRBV6-5 and TRBJ2-1; no reliable D call. CDR3 length: 13 amino acids. The germline gives CDR1 MNHEY, CDR2 SVGAGI. Trimming removed 4 bases at V and 4 bases at J, with 8 bases between. The CDR3 loop reads CASSLTLYNEQFF. CDR3 coding DNA: TGTGCCAGCAGTTTGACTCTGTACAATGAGCAGTTCTTC.

This chain joins TRBV5-1 and TRBJ2-1, with 8 bases matching TRBD2. Germline trimming cut 7 bases from V and 1 base from J; bases unmatched to any gene: 7. CDR1 and CDR2 (germline): SGHRS, YFSETQ. This CDR3 spans 15 amino acids. The CDR3 DNA is TGCGCCAGCCGAAAGCGGGAGACGTCCTACAATGAGCAGTTCTTC. As protein: CASRKRETSYNEQFF.

This chain connects TRBV11-1 to TRBJ1-1; D not resolved. The germline gives CDR1 SGHAT, CDR2 FQDESV (reference sequence). V dropped 4 bases and J dropped 7 bases, with 13 bases sitting between them. The length of the CDR3 is 13 residues. The CDR3 loop reads CASSSDTEYEAFF. The DNA for the CDR3 is TGTGCCAGCAGCTCCGACACGGAGTATGAAGCTTTCTTT.

This chain links TRBV4-1 with TRBJ2-3, with D perhaps TRBD2 (6 bases). The CDR3 spans 18 residues. Germline V gene lookup returns CDR1 MGHRA and CDR2 YSYEKL. The V gene lost 6 bases and the J gene lost 1 base, with 23 bases spanning the gap. CDR3 in amino acids: CASSPLHLGERGTDTQYF. CDR3 coding DNA: TGCGCCAGCAGTCCACTTCACCTGGGCGAGCGGGGCACAGATACGCAGTATTTT.

The genes are TRBV11-3 and TRBJ2-1; 8 nucleotides agree with TRBD2. The length of the CDR3 is 12 residues. V gave up 5 bases and J gave up 10 bases; unmatched junction bases: 4. Per the germline V gene, CDR1 is SGHNT and CDR2 is YENEEA. DNA of the CDR3: TGTGCCAGCAGCGGGACTAGTTCGGAGCAGTTCTTC. It is translated as CASSGTSSEQFF.

This chain uses TRBV29-1 with TRBJ2-7; D might be TRBD1 or TRBD2, each matching 5 bases. Germline V lookup: CDR1 SQVTM, CDR2 ANQGSEA. The V end was cut by 1 base, the J end by 0 bases, with 10 bases between. The CDR3 is made up of 14 amino acids. The CDR3 DNA reads as TGCAGCGTTGAAGTGGGGGAAAGCTCCTACGAGCAGTACTTC. Translation: CSVEVGESSYEQYF.

V usage is TRBV29-1 and J usage is TRBJ2-3; a weak D match, TRBD1 (6 bases). The germline V gene has CDR1 SQVTM and CDR2 ANQGSEA. The CDR3 sequence is 15 residues long. V was shortened by 3 bases and J by 2 bases, with 15 bases between the two germline ends. CDR3 DNA sequence: TGCAGCGTTGAGCAAGGGGGAGAGCCCACAGATACGCAGTATTTT. It codes for CSVEQGGEPTDTQYF.

This sequence joins TRBV5-4 and TRBJ1-5, with TRBD1 identical over 10 bases. Looked up from germline, CDR1 is SGHNT and CDR2 is YYREEE (reference sequence). There are 15 residues in the CDR3. V lost 4 bases and J lost 4; bases outside the gene matches: 5. This chain's CDR3 is CASSMGGQGNQPQHF. Written as DNA, the CDR3 is TGTGCCAGCAGCATGGGGGGACAGGGGAATCAGCCCCAGCATTTT.

V usage is TRBV28 and J usage is TRBJ1-2; TRBD1 matches at 7 bases. J gave up 7 bases and V 2 bases, and 10 bases lay outside the gene matches. Per germline, CDR1 MDHEN and CDR2 SYDVKM. This CDR3 region has 15 residues. CDR3 residues: CASSLRDSSRAGYTF. CDR3 coding DNA: TGTGCCAGCAGTTTAAGGGACAGCTCAAGGGCTGGCTACACCTTC.

This clone was seen just once. V usage is TRBV28 and J usage is TRBJ2-7; possibly TRBD2 for D (6 bases). CDR3 length equals 15 residues. Germline loops: CDR1 MDHEN, CDR2 SYDVKM. Trimming took 2 bases from V and 4 from J, leaving 15 bases between them. The DNA of the CDR3 is TGTGCCAGCAGTTTAAGGCGGGGTGGTGGGTACGAGCAGTACTTC. Residues: CASSLRRGGGYEQYF.

This clone was counted between two and nine times. The chain has TRBV7-2 and TRBJ1-2; 8 nucleotides align to TRBD1. Trimming cost V 2 bases and J 4 bases; bases outside gene matches: 6. Germline CDR1 SGHTA, CDR2 FQGNSA. CDR3 size: 15 residues. The CDR3 region is CASSLMATGGYGYTF. For the CDR3, the DNA is TGTGCCAGCAGCTTAATGGCCACAGGGGGCTATGGCTACACCTTC.